This T cell receptor (beta chain) was profiled in a study of tissue T cells after allogeneic stem cell transplantation. Study-level results: This small cohort was clinically heterogeneous, and sampling depth was a limitation. TCR repertoires tracked anatomic similarity, regardless of disease or transplant status.

CDR3 sequences, V/J genes, frequencies and template counts came from survey-depth TCRbeta sequencing. Only in-frame clones appear in the TCRdb table, and some are missing; sequencing was by immunoSEQ multiplex PCR. Seen here are 7,500 to 9,000 clones, 45% observed once, and the top ten hold 6.5% to 9%. Time point defined: mouse harvest day 7 after allogeneic transplant. The graft held 10^6 splenic CD5+ T cells and 10^7 T-cell-depleted bone marrow cells. Tissues came from B6→BALB/c major-mismatch GVHD mice at day 7 or 14. The V gene end was trimmed by 0 bases and the J gene end by 3 bases; junction bases not matched to a gene: 0. The CDR3 length is 14 residues. Germline assignment: CDR1 SGHSN and CDR2 HYEKVE. On this clone: Its antigen is unidentified. All gene names here are mouse names. The CDR3 is cut off 1 residue early in the read; its end comes from the germline J gene. This specimen includes other DNA sequences encoding the same CDR3.

Sequenced input: gut tissue. This receptor was obtained from a female BALB/c mouse given C57BL/6 T cells with graft-versus-host disease after an allogeneic hematopoietic cell transplant. This chain uses TRBV12-1 with TRBJ2-1; TRBD1 matches at 8 bases. The CDR3 loop reads CASSLTGGYAEQFF. The sequenced CDR3 bases are TGTGCCAGCTCTCTCACAGGGGGCTATGCTGAGCAGTTC.